This TCR beta chain was captured by sequencing in a study of PD-L1 blockade in urothelial cancer. The overall study: Each participant's history included 0 to 3 prior chemotherapy regimens. Blood samples had a median of 141,255 T cells.

Only in-frame clones appear in the TCRdb table, and some are missing; sequencing was by immunoSEQ multiplex PCR. The profile shows some 75,000 clones, approximately 90% of them singletons. Unmatched junction bases numbered 6, after V lost 4 bases and J lost 5 bases. The CDR3 is 14 residues long. Germline CDR1 reads MNHEY; CDR2 reads SMNVEV (reference sequence). This clone was observed a single time. Time point: peripheral blood 6 weeks after treatment start. Each patient's cancer was a locally advanced or metastatic urothelial carcinoma. This material consisted of PBMCs, taken around atezolizumab (anti-PD-L1) treatment. The receptor was derived from a woman of 80 years or more with urothelial cancer. This sequence joins TRBV27 and TRBJ1-2; 8 positions match TRBD1. The CDR3 sequence is CASSSTGARYGYTF. CDR3 nucleotides: TGTGCCAGCAGTTCGACAGGGGCTAGGTATGGCTACACCTTC.